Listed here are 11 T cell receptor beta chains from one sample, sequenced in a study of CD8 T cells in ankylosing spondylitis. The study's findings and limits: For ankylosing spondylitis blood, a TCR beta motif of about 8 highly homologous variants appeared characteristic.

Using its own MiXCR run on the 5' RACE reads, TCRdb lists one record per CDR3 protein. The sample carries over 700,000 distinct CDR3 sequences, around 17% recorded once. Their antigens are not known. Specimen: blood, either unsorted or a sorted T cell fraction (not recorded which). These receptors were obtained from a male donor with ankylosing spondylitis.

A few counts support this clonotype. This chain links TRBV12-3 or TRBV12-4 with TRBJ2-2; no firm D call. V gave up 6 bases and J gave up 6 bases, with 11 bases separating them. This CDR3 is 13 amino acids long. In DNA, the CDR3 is TGTGCCAGCAGGCCCAGTAGGCCCGGGGAGCTGTTTTTT. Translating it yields CASRPSRPGELFF.

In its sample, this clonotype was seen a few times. CDR3 residues: CASSFSSSYFSSYEQYF. The DNA for the CDR3 is TGTGCCAGCAGCTTCTCGTCGTCGTACTTCAGCTCCTACGAGCAGTACTTC. V gene TRBV5-5 combines with J gene TRBJ2-7, with unresolved D. The length of the CDR3 is 17 residues. V shed 2 bases and J shed 0 bases, with 18 bases lying between them. The V gene's germline CDR1 is SGHKS and CDR2 YYEKEE (reference sequence). Drawing the rest from reference TRBV5-5 and TRBJ2-7, the complete variable domain is DAGVTQSPTHLIKTRGQQVTLRCSPISGHKSVSWYQQVLGQGPQFIFQYYEKEERGRGNFPDRFSARQFPNYSSELNVNALLLGDSALYLCASSFSSSYFSSYEQYFGPGTRLTVT.

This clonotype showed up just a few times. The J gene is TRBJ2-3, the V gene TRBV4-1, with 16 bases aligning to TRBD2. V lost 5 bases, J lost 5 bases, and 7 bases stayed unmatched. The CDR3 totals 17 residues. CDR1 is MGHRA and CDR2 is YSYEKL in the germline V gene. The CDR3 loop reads CASSFPGLAGGEDTQYF. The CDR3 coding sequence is TGCGCCAGCAGCTTTCCGGGACTAGCGGGAGGGGAAGATACGCAGTATTTT.

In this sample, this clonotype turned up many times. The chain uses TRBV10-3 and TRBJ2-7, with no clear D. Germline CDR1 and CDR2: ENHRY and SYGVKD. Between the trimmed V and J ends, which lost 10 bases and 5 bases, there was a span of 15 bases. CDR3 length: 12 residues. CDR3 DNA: TGTGCCAGCGCTACCTTGCCCCACGAGCAGTACTTC. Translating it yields CASATLPHEQYF.

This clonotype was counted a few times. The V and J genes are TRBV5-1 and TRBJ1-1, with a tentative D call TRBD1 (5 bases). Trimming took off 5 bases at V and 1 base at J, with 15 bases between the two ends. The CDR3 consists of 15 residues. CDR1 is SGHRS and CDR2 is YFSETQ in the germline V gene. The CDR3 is CASRIAATANTEAFF. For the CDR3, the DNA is TGCGCCAGCAGGATCGCCGCGACAGCGAACACTGAAGCTTTCTTT.

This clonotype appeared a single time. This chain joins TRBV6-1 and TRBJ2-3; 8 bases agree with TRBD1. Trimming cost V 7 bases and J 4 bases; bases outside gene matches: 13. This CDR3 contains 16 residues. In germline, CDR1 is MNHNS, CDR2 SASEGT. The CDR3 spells CASNPSLRGQSDTQYF. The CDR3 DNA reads TGTGCCAGCAACCCAAGCCTCAGGGGGCAATCAGATACGCAGTATTTT.

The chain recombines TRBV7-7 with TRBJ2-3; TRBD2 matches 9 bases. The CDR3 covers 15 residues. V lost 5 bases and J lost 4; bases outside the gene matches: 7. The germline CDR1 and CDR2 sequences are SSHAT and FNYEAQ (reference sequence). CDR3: CASSAGTSSADTQYF. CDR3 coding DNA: TGTGCCAGCAGCGCTGGGACTAGCAGCGCAGATACGCAGTATTTT.

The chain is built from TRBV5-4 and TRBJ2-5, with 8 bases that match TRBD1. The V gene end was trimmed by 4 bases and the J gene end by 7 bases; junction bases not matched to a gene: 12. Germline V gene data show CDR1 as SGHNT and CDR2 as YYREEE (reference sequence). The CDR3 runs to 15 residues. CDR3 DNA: TGTGCCAGCAGCACGACAGGGGAAGGGCAGGTGACCCAGTACTTC. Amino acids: CASSTTGEGQVTQYF.

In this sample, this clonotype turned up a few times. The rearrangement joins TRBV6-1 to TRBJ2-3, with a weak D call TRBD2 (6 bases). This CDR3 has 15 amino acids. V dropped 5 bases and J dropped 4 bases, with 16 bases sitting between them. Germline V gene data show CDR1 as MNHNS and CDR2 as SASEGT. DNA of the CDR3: TGTGCCAGCAGTCCCCGGGGGACGGCATCAGATACGCAGTATTTT. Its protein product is CASSPRGTASDTQYF.

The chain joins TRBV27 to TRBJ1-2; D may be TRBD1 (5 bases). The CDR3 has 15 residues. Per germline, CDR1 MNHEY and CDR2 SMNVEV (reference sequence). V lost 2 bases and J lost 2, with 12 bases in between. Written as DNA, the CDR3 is TGTGCCAGCAGTTTAGGGTCACGGGGGAACTATGGCTACACCTTC. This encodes CASSLGSRGNYGYTF.

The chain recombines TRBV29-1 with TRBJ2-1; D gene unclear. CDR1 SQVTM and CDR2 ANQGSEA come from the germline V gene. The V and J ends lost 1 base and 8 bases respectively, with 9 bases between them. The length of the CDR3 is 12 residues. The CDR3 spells CSVEVSGDEQFF. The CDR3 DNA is TGCAGCGTTGAAGTCTCAGGCGATGAGCAGTTCTTC.